The rows below give T cell receptor beta chains drawn from one sample of a study of OX40 agonist ivuxolimab in advanced cancers. The assay was immunoSEQ multiplex PCR, and TCRdb's table has in-frame clones only and misses some. The table shows about 47,000 clones, with less than 90% occurring only once. Sequences were derived from CD4+ or CD8+ T cells sorted from blood, sampled in a trial of the OX40 agonist ivuxolimab. Every receptor here comes from an adult with an advanced solid tumor such as melanoma, head and neck, liver or kidney cancer. The CDR3 runs from the conserved cysteine through the conserved F or W. The order of the fields is D gene, V gene, J gene, clone size, CDR3 DNA, CDR3 protein. A D gene is named only where the DNA matches it firmly. Not every row has a clone size; where given, it reads once, few, many or a size class.

D gene: .
V gene: TRBV7-8
J gene: TRBJ1-2
clone size: once
CDR3 DNA: TGTGCCAGCAGCTTTGGAGGGTCGAGGGGGGACTATGGCTACACCTTC
CDR3 protein: CASSFGGSRGDYGYTF

D gene: .
V gene: TRBV27
J gene: TRBJ2-2
clone size: .
CDR3 DNA: TGTGCCAGCAGTTTATCAGCCGGGGAGCTGTTTTTT
CDR3 protein: CASSLSAGELFF

D gene: .
V gene: TRBV9
J gene: TRBJ2-5
clone size: .
CDR3 DNA: TGTGCCAGCAGCGTAGAAGCAGAGACCCAGTACTTC
CDR3 protein: CASSVEAETQYF

D gene: TRBD1
V gene: TRBV18
J gene: TRBJ2-1
clone size: .
CDR3 DNA: TGTGCCAGCTCCCCCGCATACAGGGGTTCCTACAATGAGCAGTTCTTC
CDR3 protein: CASSPAYRGSYNEQFF

D gene: TRBD1
V gene: TRBV6-1
J gene: TRBJ2-3
clone size: few
CDR3 DNA: TGTGCCAGCAGTGAAGAGACAGGGGGCGCAGATACGCAGTATTTT
CDR3 protein: CASSEETGGADTQYF

D gene: .
V gene: TRBV19
J gene: TRBJ1-2
clone size: .
CDR3 DNA: TGTGCCAGTAGTATGAGGGGGAGCTATGGCTACACCTTC
CDR3 protein: CASSMRGSYGYTF

D gene: TRBD2
V gene: TRBV10-2
J gene: TRBJ2-7
clone size: .
CDR3 DNA: TGCGCCAGCAGCAATAGCGGGAGAAGCTCCTACGAGCAGTACTTC
CDR3 protein: CASSNSGRSSYEQYF

D gene: TRBD2
V gene: TRBV7-6
J gene: TRBJ2-1
clone size: .
CDR3 DNA: TGTGCCAGCAGCTTAGCTTCTAGCGGGGGGTACAATGAGCAGTTCTTC
CDR3 protein: CASSLASSGGYNEQFF

D gene: .
V gene: TRBV4-1
J gene: TRBJ1-1
clone size: .
CDR3 DNA: TGCGCCAGCAGCCCAAGAGCCACCCACACTGAAGCTTTCTTT
CDR3 protein: CASSPRATHTEAFF

D gene: .
V gene: TRBV5-3
J gene: TRBJ1-5
clone size: .
CDR3 DNA: TGTGCCAGAAGCCCCTATGGTGGGGGACCCAGGCAGCCCCAGCATTTT
CDR3 protein: CARSPYGGGPRQPQHF

D gene: .
V gene: TRBV10-1
J gene: TRBJ1-5
clone size: .
CDR3 DNA: TGCGCCAGCAGTGAGACACCCCAGGAGCCCCAGCATTTT
CDR3 protein: CASSETPQEPQHF

D gene: TRBD1
V gene: TRBV30
J gene: TRBJ2-1
clone size: .
CDR3 DNA: TGTGCCTGGTCCGGGACAGGGGGCCTGTACAATGAGCAGTTCTTC
CDR3 protein: CAWSGTGGLYNEQFF

D gene: TRBD2
V gene: TRBV6-5
J gene: TRBJ2-1
clone size: .
CDR3 DNA: TGTGCCAGCAGTTACGGAGCGGGGGTTATGTTCTTC
CDR3 protein: CASSYGAGVMFF

D gene: .
V gene: TRBV5-1
J gene: TRBJ2-1
clone size: .
CDR3 DNA: TGCGCCAGCAGCTTGGGATCTGGCAATGAGCAGTTCTTC
CDR3 protein: CASSLGSGNEQFF

D gene: .
V gene: TRBV30
J gene: TRBJ2-7
clone size: once
CDR3 DNA: TGTGCCTGGAGTACGGGACCCTACTACGAGCAGTACTTC
CDR3 protein: CAWSTGPYYEQYF

D gene: .
V gene: TRBV10-2
J gene: TRBJ1-2
clone size: .
CDR3 DNA: TGCGCCAGCAGTGAGGTAGGGCGGAACTATGGCTACACCTTC
CDR3 protein: CASSEVGRNYGYTF

D gene: TRBD1
V gene: TRBV7-9
J gene: TRBJ2-7
clone size: .
CDR3 DNA: TGTGCCAGCAGCTTCCGGACAGGCCTATACGAGCAGTACTTC
CDR3 protein: CASSFRTGLYEQYF

D gene: .
V gene: TRBV4-1
J gene: TRBJ2-7
clone size: .
CDR3 DNA: TGCGCCAGCAGTCCTATCCGGGCTCCGACCTACGAGCAGTACTTC
CDR3 protein: CASSPIRAPTYEQYF

D gene: .
V gene: TRBV7-2
J gene: TRBJ2-7
clone size: .
CDR3 DNA: TGTGCCAGCAGCTTAGGGTCTTATGGGACCTACGAGCAGTACTTC
CDR3 protein: CASSLGSYGTYEQYF

D gene: TRBD2
V gene: TRBV7-9
J gene: TRBJ2-1
clone size: .
CDR3 DNA: TGTGCCATCCCATCAGCGGGGGAGCAGTTCTTC
CDR3 protein: CAIPSAGEQFF

D gene: .
V gene: TRBV4-1
J gene: TRBJ1-2
clone size: .
CDR3 DNA: TGCGCCAGCAGCCTCCAGGCGGAACCTAACTATGGCTACACCTTC
CDR3 protein: CASSLQAEPNYGYTF

D gene: .
V gene: TRBV15
J gene: TRBJ1-5
clone size: once
CDR3 DNA: TGTGCCACCAGCAGGCCTCCATTCTATCGGGATGGCAATCAGCCCCAGCATTTT
CDR3 protein: CATSRPPFYRDGNQPQHF

D gene: .
V gene: TRBV21-1
J gene: TRBJ1-1
clone size: few
CDR3 DNA: TGTGCCAGCAGCGAAAGCTGTAGACAGGGAGGTTTCGCTTTCTTT
CDR3 protein: CASSESCRQGGFAFF

D gene: .
V gene: TRBV5-1
J gene: TRBJ2-1
clone size: .
CDR3 DNA: TGCGCCAGCAGCTTGGATGGGCAGGGTTACCACAATGAGCAGTTCTTC
CDR3 protein: CASSLDGQGYHNEQFF

D gene: .
V gene: TRBV9
J gene: TRBJ1-6
clone size: .
CDR3 DNA: TGTGCCAGCAGCGTAGAGGGAAGGGGTGTCGTTAATTCACCCCTCCACTTT
CDR3 protein: CASSVEGRGVVNSPLHF